This entry is about one TCR beta chain. Its cognate antigen is unknown. The V and J ends lost 4 bases and 6 bases, in that order; junction bases with no gene match: 5. The CDR3 covers 14 residues. Germline values: CDR1 SGHVS, CDR2 FNYEAQ. This sample was included in a study of chemoradiotherapy in HPV16-positive cancers. For the study at large: Functional T-cell assays on two HPV16-positive patients' cells defined candidate HPV-specific clones and common TCR motifs.

Here immunoSEQ multiplex PCR was the method, and the copy in TCRdb shows in-frame clones only, minus some. The sample consists of tens of thousands of clones, roughly 94% of them appearing once. Notes on the study in general: HPV-responsive T-cell expansion during chemoradiotherapy was linked to improved recurrence-free survival in HPV16-positive patients. The functional HPV-specific definition rests on just a couple of HPV16-positive patients.

The sample was taken from a patient who underwent chemoradiotherapy. The TCR comes from a human donor with HPV-associated anogenital cancer. The rearrangement joins TRBV7-6 to TRBJ2-7, with 11 bases lining up with TRBD2. The CDR3 spells CASSSSGGLGEQYF. The DNA of the CDR3 is TGTGCCAGCAGCTCTAGCGGGGGGCTGGGCGAGCAGTACTTC.